This TCR beta chain was captured by sequencing in a study of spatial heterogeneity in lung cancer. For the study at large: The count of detected beta-chain sequences consistently exceeded that of alpha-chain sequences.

Germline V gene sequence: CDR1 KGHSH, CDR2 LQKENI. The CDR3 spans 15 residues. V was trimmed by 2 bases and J by 2 bases, leaving 12 bases between them. Documented time point: blood at routine non-recurrence follow-up after resection. Individual TCR cDNA molecules each bore their own unique molecular identifier. MiXCR, applied by TCRdb to the 5' RACE reads, yields one record per CDR3 protein. The sample has over 40,000 distinct CDR3 sequences, about 12% seen once. The sample in question was PBMCs, obtained at follow-up. The clonotype was recovered from a male donor with early-stage non-small cell lung cancer. This chain uses TRBV18 with TRBJ2-5; possible D gene TRBD1, 7 bases. CDR3 in amino acids: CASSPSRDSQETQYF. In nucleotides, the CDR3 is TGTGCCAGCTCACCATCGCGGGACAGTCAAGAGACCCAGTACTTC.